Following are 2 T cell receptor beta chains from one sample sequenced in a study of cytomegalovirus exposure and HLA in healthy donors. The PCR made use of 60 Vbeta and 13 Jbeta primers. Using immunoSEQ multiplex PCR, the repertoire was profiled, and TCRdb retains in-frame clones only, with some absent. The sample contains 100,000 to 120,000 clones, around 83% of which appear only once. Sequencing was performed on PBMCs. Receptors were obtained from a woman aged 60-70 years in good health and CMV-seropositive.

The chain combines TRBV29-1 with TRBJ2-1; 7 bases align to TRBD2. The CDR3 spans 15 residues. Germline V gene lookup returns CDR1 SQVTM and CDR2 ANQGSEA. J was trimmed by 2 bases and V by 5 bases; bases with no gene match: 9. CDR3 nucleotides: TGCAGCGTTTCCCTACTAGCGTCGACCTACAATGAGCAGTTCTTC. Residues: CSVSLLASTYNEQFF.

This clone came up a few times. This chain joins TRBV19 and TRBJ2-2; D is perhaps TRBD1 (5 bases). CDR1 is LNHDA and CDR2 is SQIVND in the germline V gene (reference sequence). V gave up 7 bases and J gave up 2 bases, with 14 bases separating them. This CDR3 spans 15 amino acids. The CDR3, as DNA: TGTGCCAGTACTTCACCCGGACACAACACCGGGGAGCTGTTTTTT. Translated: CASTSPGHNTGELFF.